This record covers a single T cell receptor beta chain. Its specificity is not known. Method: immunoSEQ multiplex PCR; TCRdb's copy keeps in-frame clones and lacks some. In the table there are approximately 23,000 clones, 80% to 90% of which are singletons. The sample originates from a study of lymphopenia after photon versus proton radiotherapy. Findings and caveats of the study: Proton therapy kept repertoires fairly stable, unlike photons, which gained effector/memory cells.

This CDR3 has 14 amino acids. CDR1 and CDR2 (germline): SGHKS, YYEKEE (reference sequence). Trimming removed 0 bases from V and 5 bases from J, with 12 bases in between. The TCR was taken from an elderly man with esophageal cancer. The source material was peripheral blood, sampled from a patient treated with proton-based radiotherapy. The gene calls are TRBV5-5 and TRBJ2-7; tentative D call: TRBD1 (6 bases). The CDR3 nucleotides read TGTGCCAGCAGCTTGGAGGGACAAACCGACGAGCAGTACTTC. Protein: CASSLEGQTDEQYF.